Listed here are 27 T cell receptor beta chains from one sample, sequenced in a study of T cell changes during pregnancy in multiple sclerosis. Repertoires were generated with immunoSEQ multiplex PCR, while TCRdb's copy carries only in-frame clones and drops some. This table has approximately 72,000 clones, roughly 92% appearing once. The specimen was peripheral blood, collected in the first trimester of pregnancy. Receptor source: a female donor in good health, enrolled as a control in a pregnancy study.

The chain carries TRBV6-4 and TRBJ2-2; D uncertain. CDR1 is MRHNA and CDR2 is SNTAGT in the germline V gene. The CDR3 consists of 13 residues. V shed 0 bases and J shed 5 bases, with 4 bases lying between them. CDR3 bases: TGTGCCAGCAGTGACTCACAGACCGGGGAGCTGTTTTTT. Its translation is CASSDSQTGELFF.

The chain uses TRBV5-1 and TRBJ2-3; maybe TRBD1 (6 bases). The CDR3 extends over 14 amino acids. Germline assignment: CDR1 SGHRS and CDR2 YFSETQ. V lost 4 bases and J lost 1, with 10 bases in between. CDR3 nucleotide sequence: TGCGCCAGCAGCCCCGAGGGGGGCACAGATACGCAGTATTTT. It yields the protein CASSPEGGTDTQYF. Together with reference TRBV5-1 and TRBJ2-3, the CDR3 gives the full variable domain: KAGVTQTPRYLIKTRGQQVTLSCSPISGHRSVSWYQQTPGQGLQFLFEYFSETQRNKGNFPGRFSGRQFSNSRSEMNVSTLELGDSALYLCASSPEGGTDTQYFGPGTRLTVL.

Only a few counts were recorded for this clone. The V and J genes are TRBV4-1 and TRBJ1-2; 7 nucleotides line up with TRBD1. The CDR3 length is 16 residues. Losses at the gene ends were 1 base for V and 2 bases for J; bases not matched to a gene: 7. In germline, CDR1 is MGHRA, CDR2 YSYEKL. In nucleotides, the CDR3 is TGCGCCAGCAGCCAAGCCCCTCGGGACAGCAACTATGGCTACACCTTC. This gives the protein CASSQAPRDSNYGYTF.

This chain connects TRBV5-6 to TRBJ2-1; D is possibly TRBD2 (5 bases). Trimming pared 4 bases from V and 6 bases from J, leaving 17 bases between. Germline loops: CDR1 SGHDT, CDR2 YYEEEE. The CDR3 consists of 15 residues. CDR3 nucleotide sequence: TGTGCCAGCAGCATGAACGAGGAGGAGCCCAATGAGCAGTTCTTC. Translation gives CASSMNEEEPNEQFF.

This clone was seen a single time. V and J are TRBV28 and TRBJ1-1, with D maybe TRBD1 (6 bases). Germline V gene sequence: CDR1 MDHEN, CDR2 SYDVKM. The CDR3 is 13 residues long. The V gene lost 7 bases and the J gene lost 5 bases, with 14 bases spanning the gap. The chain's CDR3 is CASILGGGTEAFF. The CDR3 DNA reads TGTGCCAGCATCTTAGGGGGAGGGACTGAAGCTTTCTTT.

V and J are TRBV30 and TRBJ1-2; maybe TRBD1 (6 bases). Trimming left V 3 bases short and J 2 bases short, with 7 bases between. The CDR3 consists of 12 residues. Per the germline V gene, CDR1 is GTSNPN and CDR2 is SVGIG (reference sequence). The CDR3 DNA reads as TGTGCCTGGAGCACAGGGAACTATGGCTACACCTTC. This gives the protein CAWSTGNYGYTF.

The chain uses TRBV9 and TRBJ2-1; D is possibly TRBD1 (7 bases). The germline V gene encodes CDR1 SGDLS and CDR2 YYNGEE. CDR3 length equals 15 residues. With 2 bases removed from V and 4 bases from J, the gap between germline ends came to 13 bases. The CDR3 region is CASSVGQAGYNEQFF. The CDR3 DNA reads TGTGCCAGCAGCGTCGGACAGGCGGGGTACAATGAGCAGTTCTTC.

The chain is built from TRBV5-1 and TRBJ1-2; D is perhaps TRBD1 (5 bases). The V and J ends lost 4 bases and 2 bases respectively, with 15 bases between them. This CDR3 region has 15 residues. Germline assignment: CDR1 SGHRS and CDR2 YFSETQ. CDR3 region: CASSRDGRENYGYTF. DNA of the CDR3: TGCGCCAGCAGCAGGGACGGACGGGAGAACTATGGCTACACCTTC. The full variable domain, completed using reference TRBV5-1 and TRBJ1-2, is KAGVTQTPRYLIKTRGQQVTLSCSPISGHRSVSWYQQTPGQGLQFLFEYFSETQRNKGNFPGRFSGRQFSNSRSEMNVSTLELGDSALYLCASSRDGRENYGYTFGSGTRLTVV.

The V call is TRBV5-1, the J call TRBJ2-1, with 10 bases lining up with TRBD2. J lost 9 bases, V lost 3 bases, and 12 bases had no gene match. Germline V CDR1 and CDR2: SGHRS, YFSETQ. The CDR3 consists of 16 residues. The CDR3 protein is CASSSGSGRGYGEQFF. The CDR3 nucleotides are TGCGCCAGCAGCTCAGGCAGCGGGAGGGGGTACGGTGAGCAGTTCTTC. Full variable domain (rest looked up from reference TRBV5-1 and TRBJ2-1): KAGVTQTPRYLIKTRGQQVTLSCSPISGHRSVSWYQQTPGQGLQFLFEYFSETQRNKGNFPGRFSGRQFSNSRSEMNVSTLELGDSALYLCASSSGSGRGYGEQFFGPGTRLTVL.

The chain employs TRBV28 and TRBJ2-5; D unresolved. Trimming pared 6 bases from V and 4 bases from J, leaving 12 bases between. Germline V gene lookup returns CDR1 MDHEN and CDR2 SYDVKM. This CDR3 is 13 amino acids long. CDR3: CASSLSPPETQYF. As DNA, the CDR3 is TGTGCCAGCAGCCTTAGCCCTCCAGAGACCCAGTACTTC.

The chain links TRBV27 to TRBJ2-1; TRBD2 matches 11 bases. Germline loops: CDR1 MNHEY, CDR2 SMNVEV (reference sequence). V trimming: 5 bases; J trimming: 7 bases; junction bases outside the gene matches: 10. CDR3 length: 16 amino acids. The CDR3 protein is CASSPILAGERNEQFF. Here the CDR3 DNA reads TGTGCCAGCAGTCCTATACTAGCGGGAGAGCGGAATGAGCAGTTCTTC.

The chain employs TRBV18 and TRBJ2-7, with 9 bases matching TRBD2. This CDR3 has 18 amino acids. With 0 bases clipped from V and 12 bases from J, the junction kept 21 bases outside the gene matches. CDR1 KGHSH and CDR2 LQKENI come from the germline V gene. Here the CDR3 DNA reads TGTGCCAGCTCACCACCGGGGAGGTGGTTGACCTATAGCGGGAGATCGTACTTC. Amino acids: CASSPPGRWLTYSGRSYF.

This clone was recorded only once. The V and J genes are TRBV5-1 and TRBJ2-5; weak D call: TRBD2 (6 bases). The germline V gene has CDR1 SGHRS and CDR2 YFSETQ. The CDR3 length is 13 residues. V shed 4 bases and J shed 5 bases, with 12 bases lying between them. The CDR3 coding sequence is TGCGCCAGCAGCCCAATCGGGGGTGAGACCCAGTACTTC. Its translation is CASSPIGGETQYF.

V is TRBV5-1 and J is TRBJ1-2, with TRBD1 matching over 7 bases. This CDR3 is 14 amino acids long. The germline V gene has CDR1 SGHRS and CDR2 YFSETQ. The V and J ends lost 3 bases and 0 bases, in that order; junction bases with no gene match: 2. The CDR3 nucleotides read TGCGCCAGCAGCTGGACAGGTTCTAACTATGGCTACACCTTC. Translating it yields CASSWTGSNYGYTF.

The chain uses TRBV10-3 and TRBJ2-1; TRBD2 matches at 10 bases. Germline V gene lookup returns CDR1 ENHRY and CDR2 SYGVKD. V shed 5 bases, J shed 7 bases, and the junction held 5 bases outside the gene matches. This CDR3 comprises 14 residues. The CDR3: CAISTSGDRNEQFF. CDR3 bases: TGTGCCATCAGTACTAGCGGGGACAGAAATGAGCAGTTCTTC.

The chain combines TRBV19 with TRBJ2-3; possibly TRBD1 for D (5 bases). Germline loops: CDR1 LNHDA, CDR2 SQIVND (reference sequence). The CDR3 contains 12 residues. Trimming pared 5 bases from V and 7 bases from J, leaving 10 bases between. The CDR3 DNA reads TGTGCCAGTAGTGCCCGGACAAATACGCAGTATTTT. It translates to CASSARTNTQYF.

J is TRBJ2-5 and V is TRBV7-9; TRBD2 might be the D (5 bases). The CDR3 covers 14 residues. V lost 5 bases, J lost 0 bases, and 10 bases lay in between. Germline assignment: CDR1 SEHNR and CDR2 FQNEAQ (reference sequence). The CDR3 DNA sequence: TGTGCCAGCAGCCCGAGCGGTTACCAAGAGACCCAGTACTTC. Its translation is CASSPSGYQETQYF.

The chain carries TRBV25-1 and TRBJ1-2; D gene uncertain. This CDR3 has 15 amino acids. V was cut by 5 bases and J by 4 bases, with 17 bases left in between. Germline V gene sequence: CDR1 MGHDK, CDR2 SYGVNS. CDR3 residues: CASSTASRRSYGYTF. The CDR3 region has the DNA TGTGCCAGCAGTACGGCTTCGAGACGGAGCTATGGCTACACCTTC.

The V and J genes are TRBV10-3 and TRBJ2-2, with a weak D call TRBD1 (7 bases). The CDR3 contains 14 residues. Trimming pared 5 bases from V and 6 bases from J, leaving 13 bases between. CDR1 and CDR2 from the germline V gene are ENHRY and SYGVKD. The CDR3 is CAISPTGEAGELFF. The CDR3 DNA reads TGTGCCATCAGTCCTACAGGGGAGGCCGGGGAGCTGTTTTTT.

Remarks on this clone: One end of the junction is discordant with germline, which a read error may explain. The chain employs TRBV2 and TRBJ1-2; D is unclear. The V gene's germline CDR1 is SNHLY and CDR2 FYNNEI. This CDR3 has 13 residues. CDR3 in amino acids: CASSKSGTSHSPF. The CDR3 DNA reads TGTGCCAGCAGTAAATCTGGTACTTCCCATTCCCCCTTC.

The gene calls are TRBV7-9 and TRBJ2-1, with D possibly matching TRBD2 (5 bases). The CDR3 runs 15 residues. The V gene's germline CDR1 is SEHNR and CDR2 FQNEAQ (reference sequence). Trimming removed 5 bases at V and 4 bases at J, with 15 bases between. This CDR3 is CASSPRGGDYNEQFF. Here the CDR3 DNA reads TGTGCCAGCAGCCCCCGAGGAGGAGATTACAATGAGCAGTTCTTC.

The V gene is TRBV6-6, the J gene TRBJ1-1; D unresolved. Germline V gene data show CDR1 as MNHNY and CDR2 as SVGAGI (reference sequence). CDR3 size: 12 residues. Trimming took off 4 bases at V and 4 bases at J, with 7 bases between the two ends. This CDR3 reads CASSFVGTEAFF. The CDR3 nucleotides read TGTGCCAGCAGTTTCGTCGGCACTGAAGCTTTCTTT.

This clone was detected once. The rearrangement joins TRBV5-1 to TRBJ2-3, with TRBD2 identical over 9 bases. Unmatched junction bases numbered 5, after V lost 2 bases and J lost 4 bases. This CDR3 is 15 amino acids long. Looked up from germline, CDR1 is SGHRS and CDR2 is YFSETQ. The CDR3 DNA follows: TGCGCCAGCAGCTTAGCGGGAGGTAGCCCAGATACGCAGTATTTT. Its protein is CASSLAGGSPDTQYF.

This clone was counted once. This rearrangement joins TRBV7-9 to TRBJ2-1; 7 bases are a match to TRBD2. Germline V CDR1 and CDR2: SEHNR, FQNEAQ (reference sequence). The CDR3 runs 15 residues. The V and J ends lost 2 bases and 8 bases, in that order; junction bases with no gene match: 9. CDR3 coding DNA: TGTGCCAGCAGCTTAAGTCGGGAGGAGGTTCATGAGCAGTTCTTC. Amino acids: CASSLSREEVHEQFF.

This rearrangement joins TRBV4-2 to TRBJ2-3; possibly TRBD1 for D (5 bases). The CDR3 contains 16 residues. V lost 0 bases, J lost 2 bases, and 12 bases lay in between. Germline-derived CDR1 and CDR2 are LGHNA and YNFKEQ. CDR3 nucleotides: TGTGCCAGCAGCCAAGAGAGAGCAGGGTTCACAGATACGCAGTATTTT. Translating it yields CASSQERAGFTDTQYF.

This sequence joins TRBV5-5 and TRBJ2-5; possibly TRBD2 for D (5 bases). The CDR3 totals 11 residues. V was clipped by 4 bases and J by 10 bases, with 11 bases between them. Per the germline V gene, CDR1 is SGHKS and CDR2 is YYEKEE (reference sequence). The CDR3 is CASSLGRDQYF. The CDR3 DNA reads TGTGCCAGCAGCCTCGGTCGGGACCAGTACTTC.

This rearrangement joins TRBV6-5 to TRBJ2-5; maybe TRBD2 (5 bases). This CDR3 comprises 14 residues. V lost 4 bases to trimming and J lost 5 bases, with 14 bases between them. Germline CDR1 is MNHEY and CDR2 is SVGAGI. The CDR3 DNA follows: TGTGCCAGCAGTTCCCGGGGTACCTGGGAGACCCAGTACTTC. It is translated as CASSSRGTWETQYF.